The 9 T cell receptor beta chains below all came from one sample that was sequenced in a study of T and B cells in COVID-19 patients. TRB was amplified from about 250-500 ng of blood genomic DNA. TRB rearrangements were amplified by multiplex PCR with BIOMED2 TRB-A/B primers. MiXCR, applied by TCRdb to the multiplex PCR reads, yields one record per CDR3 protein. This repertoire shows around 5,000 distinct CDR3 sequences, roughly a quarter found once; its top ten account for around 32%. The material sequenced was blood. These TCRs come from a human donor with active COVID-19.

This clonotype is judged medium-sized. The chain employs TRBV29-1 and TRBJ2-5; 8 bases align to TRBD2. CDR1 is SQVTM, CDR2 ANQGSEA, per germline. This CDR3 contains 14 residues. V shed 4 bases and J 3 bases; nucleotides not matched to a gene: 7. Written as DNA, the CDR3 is TGCAGCGTTGGTCGTACGGGGGGGAAAGAGACCCAGTACTTC. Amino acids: CSVGRTGGKETQYF. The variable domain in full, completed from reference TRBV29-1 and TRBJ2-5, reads SAVISQKPSRDICQRGTSLTIQCQVDSQVTMMFWYRQQPGQSLTLIATANQGSEATYESGFVIDKFPISRPNLTFSTLTVSNMSPEDSSIYLCSVGRTGGKETQYFGPGTRLLVL.

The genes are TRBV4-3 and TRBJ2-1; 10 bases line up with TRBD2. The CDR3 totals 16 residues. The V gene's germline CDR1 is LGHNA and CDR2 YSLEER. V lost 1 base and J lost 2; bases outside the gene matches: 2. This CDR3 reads CASSQALAGAYNEQFF. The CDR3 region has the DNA TGCGCCAGCAGCCAAGCTCTAGCGGGGGCCTACAATGAGCAGTTCTTC.

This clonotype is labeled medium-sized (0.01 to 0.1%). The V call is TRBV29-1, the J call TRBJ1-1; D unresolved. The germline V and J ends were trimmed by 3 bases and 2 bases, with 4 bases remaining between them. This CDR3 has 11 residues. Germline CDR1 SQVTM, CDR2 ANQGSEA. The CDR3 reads CSVDPNTEAFF. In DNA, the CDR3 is TGCAGCGTTGATCCTAACACTGAAGCTTTCTTT. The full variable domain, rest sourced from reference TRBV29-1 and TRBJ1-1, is SAVISQKPSRDICQRGTSLTIQCQVDSQVTMMFWYRQQPGQSLTLIATANQGSEATYESGFVIDKFPISRPNLTFSTLTVSNMSPEDSSIYLCSVDPNTEAFFGQGTRLTVV.

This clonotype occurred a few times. The CDR3 DNA follows: TGCGCCAGCAGCTTGTCCCAAGCGGGAGTAGGCGAGACCCAGTACTTC. It codes for CASSLSQAGVGETQYF. The V and J genes are TRBV5-1 and TRBJ2-5, with 8 bases matching TRBD2. The CDR3 is made up of 16 amino acids. CDR1 SGHRS and CDR2 YFSETQ come from the germline V gene. Trimming removed 1 base from V and 5 bases from J; junction bases left unmatched: 10. The full variable domain, with the rest looked up from reference TRBV5-1 and TRBJ2-5, is KAGVTQTPRYLIKTRGQQVTLSCSPISGHRSVSWYQQTPGQGLQFLFEYFSETQRNKGNFPGRFSGRQFSNSRSEMNVSTLELGDSALYLCASSLSQAGVGETQYFGPGTRLLVL.

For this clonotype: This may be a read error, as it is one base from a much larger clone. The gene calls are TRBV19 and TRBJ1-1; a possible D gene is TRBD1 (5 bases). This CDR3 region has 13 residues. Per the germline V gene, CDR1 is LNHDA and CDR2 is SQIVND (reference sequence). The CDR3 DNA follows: TGTGCCAGTATTATAGATTGGGGGACTCAAGCTTTCTTT. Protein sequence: CASIIDWGTQAFF.

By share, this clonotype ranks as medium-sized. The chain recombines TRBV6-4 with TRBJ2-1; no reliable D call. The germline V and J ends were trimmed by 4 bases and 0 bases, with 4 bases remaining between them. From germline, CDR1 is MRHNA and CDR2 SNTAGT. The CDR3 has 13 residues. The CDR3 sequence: CASSASSYNEQFF. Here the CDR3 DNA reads TGTGCCAGCAGTGCTAGCTCCTACAATGAGCAGTTCTTC.

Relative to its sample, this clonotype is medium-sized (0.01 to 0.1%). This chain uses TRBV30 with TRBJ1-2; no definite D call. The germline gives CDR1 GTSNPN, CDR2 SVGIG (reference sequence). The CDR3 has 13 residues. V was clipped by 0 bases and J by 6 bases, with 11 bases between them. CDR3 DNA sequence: TGTGCCTGGAGTGTAACCGGGGATCATGGCTACACCTTC. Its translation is CAWSVTGDHGYTF.

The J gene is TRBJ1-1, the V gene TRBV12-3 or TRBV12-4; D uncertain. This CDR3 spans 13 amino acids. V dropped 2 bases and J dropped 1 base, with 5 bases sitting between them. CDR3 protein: CASSLSGNTEAFF. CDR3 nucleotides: TGTGCCAGCAGTTTATCGGGGAACACTGAAGCTTTCTTT.

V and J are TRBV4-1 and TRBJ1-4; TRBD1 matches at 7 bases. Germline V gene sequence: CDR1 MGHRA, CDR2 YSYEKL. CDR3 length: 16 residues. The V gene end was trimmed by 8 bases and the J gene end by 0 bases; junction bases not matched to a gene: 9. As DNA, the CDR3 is TGCGCCAGCTGCGACAGGGTTTGGGCAACTAATGAAAAACTGTTTTTT. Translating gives CASCDRVWATNEKLFF.